What follows describes a single T cell receptor beta chain. The antigen remains unidentified. Whereas donors were nominally healthy upon sampling, unrecorded immune exposures were probable. The CDR3 is made up of 16 amino acids. Trimming left V 0 bases short and J 1 base short, with 12 bases between. Germline V CDR1 and CDR2: MNHEY, SVGAGI. This sample is drawn from a study of cytomegalovirus exposure and HLA in healthy donors. About the research overall: Ancestry clustering placed about 80% of several hundred genotyped donors in the Caucasian-associated cluster. Broader study findings: Some V segments, TRBV6-2 and TRBV6-3 among them, were indistinguishable and were therefore excluded. Under in vitro conditions, a few CMV-associated chains were confirmed as specific for CMV antigens.

Use of 60 Vbeta and 13 Jbeta primers characterized the PCR. TCRdb's copy holds only in-frame clones and misses some; the assay was immunoSEQ multiplex PCR. The table lists roughly 75,000 clones, with over 4.5% in the top ten. The sequenced sample was PBMCs. The chain uses TRBV6-5 and TRBJ2-5, with D perhaps matching TRBD2 (6 bases). The receptor was derived from a middle-aged man in good health and CMV-seronegative. The CDR3 DNA reads TGTGCCAGCAGTTACTCCGCGTATAGCGGCCAAGAGACCCAGTACTTC. This encodes CASSYSAYSGQETQYF.